These T cell receptor beta chains were read from a single sample in a study of T cell repertoires in cytomegalovirus infection. In TCRdb, the reads were re-called with MiXCR into one record per CDR3 protein. Of fewer than 550,000 distinct CDR3 sequences in the sample, approximately 30% were seen once. Material: PBMCs. Source of these receptors: a human donor in good health (CMV status not recorded). Some clones in this sample may be carry-over from other donors' samples. Both conserved end residues are part of each CDR3. D genes are given only for firm matches. Expanded clones get a size class; other rows say once, few or many, or leave the size out.

>many|-|TRBJ2-3|TRBV7-6
TGTGCCAGCAGCTTAACGGGGGCTGCAACCACAGATACGCAGTATTTT
CASSLTGAATTDTQYF
>-|-|TRBJ2-7|TRBV6-2/TRBV6-3
TGTGCCAGCAGTTTCACCGGGACGGCAGCCTACGAGCAGTACTTC
CASSFTGTAAYEQYF
>-|-|TRBJ1-3|TRBV12-3/TRBV12-4
TGTGCCAGCAGTCCCAAGGGAAACACCATATATTTT
CASSPKGNTIYF
>-|TRBD1|TRBJ2-5|TRBV7-2
TGTGCCAGCAGCTTAGGTGACAGGGGATCACAAGAGACCCAGTACTTC
CASSLGDRGSQETQYF
>-|TRBD1|TRBJ1-5|TRBV23-1
TGCGCCAGCAGTCAGGAACGGACAGGGTTTACCCAACAATGCTGCTATAGCAATCAGCCCCAGCATTTT
CASSQERTGFTQQCCYSNQPQHF
>many|-|TRBJ2-7|TRBV19
TGTGCCAGTAGTATAGGGACAGACTACGAGCAGTACTTC
CASSIGTDYEQYF
>-|TRBD2|TRBJ2-5|TRBV10-3
TGTGCCATCAGTGACCCCAAGCGGGGTAGACAAGAGACCCAGTACTTC
CAISDPKRGRQETQYF
>few|-|TRBJ2-1|TRBV5-4
TGTGCCAGCAGCCCGGTCGGACGAAGCTCCTACAATGAGCAGTTCTTC
CASSPVGRSSYNEQFF
>many|-|TRBJ2-7|TRBV4-1
TGCGCCAGCAGCCAAGTATTATGGGACTTTGGGTACGAGCAGTACTTC
CASSQVLWDFGYEQYF
>-|-|TRBJ2-1|TRBV6-6
TGTGCCAGCAGCCAGGCGAGCTCCTACAATGAGCAGTTCTTC
CASSQASSYNEQFF
>-|-|TRBJ2-3|TRBV7-9
TGTGCCAGCAGTTCCACCTTGGGTGATACGCAGTATTTT
CASSSTLGDTQYF
>few|-|TRBJ1-2|TRBV18
TGTGCCAGCTCACCACCCTCTCTCTATGGCTACACCTTC
CASSPPSLYGYTF
>few|-|TRBJ1-1|TRBV6-8
TGTGCCAGCAGTTACGGCCTTGAACTGAACACTGAAGCTTTCTTT
CASSYGLELNTEAFF
>-|-|TRBJ1-5|TRBV12-3/TRBV12-4
TGTGCCAGCAGCTTGTACCCCGGAGGCAATCAGCCCCAGCATTTT
CASSLYPGGNQPQHF
>few|-|TRBJ1-1|TRBV5-5
TGTGCCAGCAGCTTGGGACCGATTATGAACACTGAAGCTTTCTTT
CASSLGPIMNTEAFF
>few|-|TRBJ2-5|TRBV7-9
TGTGCCAGCAGTCTGGGGGCCATTGGGGGAGAGACCCAGTACTTC
CASSLGAIGGETQYF
>-|-|TRBJ1-4|TRBV7-6
TGTGCCAGAAGTTCGACACCGGCTAATGAAAAACTGTTTTTT
CARSSTPANEKLFF
>-|TRBD1|TRBJ2-7|TRBV6-6
TGTGCCAGCAGCCCGACTCAGGACAGGGTCCACGAGCAGTACTTC
CASSPTQDRVHEQYF
>few|TRBD1|TRBJ1-5|TRBV19
TGTGCCAGTAGTATGGGGACAGGGCGATCCGGAAAGCCCCAGCATTTT
CASSMGTGRSGKPQHF
>many|-|TRBJ2-5|TRBV7-2
TGTGCCAGCAGCCTCCCGGCCGGACAGCAAGAGACCCAGTACTTC
CASSLPAGQQETQYF
>many|-|TRBJ1-6|TRBV4-1
TGCGCCAGCAGCCCGACGGTGAATTCACCCCTCCACTTT
CASSPTVNSPLHF
>once|-|TRBJ1-2|TRBV20-1
TGCAGTGCTAGTCGGGCGTCGGGCTATGGCTACACCTTC
CSASRASGYGYTF
>-|-|TRBJ1-6|TRBV6-5
TGTGCCAGCAGTTCCACTCAGGGATATAATTCACCCCTCCACTTT
CASSSTQGYNSPLHF
>many|-|TRBJ1-4|TRBV19
TGTGCCAGTAGCGATCGGACAGACGTGGATGAAAAACTGTTTTTT
CASSDRTDVDEKLFF
>few|-|TRBJ2-1|TRBV19
TGTGCCAGTAGTGCTATAGGCGGGGTTAACAATGAGCAGTTCTTC
CASSAIGGVNNEQFF
>-|-|TRBJ2-1|TRBV18
TGTGCCAGCTCACTGGGGCAGGGCTTAAGCTCCTACAATGAGCAGTTCTTC
CASSLGQGLSSYNEQFF
>few|-|TRBJ2-3|TRBV11-2
TGTGCCAGCAGCCCCCAAGGGATCACAGATACGCAGTATTTT
CASSPQGITDTQYF
>few|TRBD1|TRBJ2-7|TRBV18
TGTGCCAGCTCACCCTCCGGGACAGTTTTGTACGAGCAGTACTTC
CASSPSGTVLYEQYF
>-|-|TRBJ2-1|TRBV24-1
TGTGCCACCAGTGATTCCCGGACGGTTAACAATGAGCAGTTCTTC
CATSDSRTVNNEQFF
>-|-|TRBJ1-2|TRBV20-1
TGCAGCTCGGGGGTCAGGCCCTATGGCTACACCTTC
CSSGVRPYGYTF
>many|-|TRBJ1-4|TRBV7-2
TGTGCCAGCAGCTTCATTGGGGACCGGGGTGAAAAACTGTTTTTT
CASSFIGDRGEKLFF
>-|-|TRBJ1-1|TRBV6-5
TGTGCCAGCGGCTCAAGAATGAACACTGAAGCTTTCTTT
CASGSRMNTEAFF
>many|-|TRBJ2-7|TRBV7-8
TGTGCCAGCAGCTTGAGGGGGAGTTTTCAGCCCTACGAGCAGTACTTC
CASSLRGSFQPYEQYF
>-|-|TRBJ1-3|TRBV10-3
TGTGCCATCAGTGAGTCGCTTCAGGGCAACACTGGAAACCCCATATATTTT
CAISESLQGNTGNPIYF
>many|TRBD1|TRBJ1-5|TRBV12-3/TRBV12-4
TGTGCCAGCAGTATGACAGGGGAGGGCAATCAGCCCCAGCATTTT
CASSMTGEGNQPQHF
>many|TRBD1|TRBJ2-5|TRBV7-8
TGTGCCAGCAGCCCTACCGGACAGGGGGAAGAGACCCAGTACTTC
CASSPTGQGEETQYF
>few|-|TRBJ2-5|TRBV7-8
TGTGCCAGCAGCTTAAGGCGGACTCGCGGAGATTGGACCCAGTACTTC
CASSLRRTRGDWTQYF
>few|-|TRBJ2-5|TRBV14
TGTGCCAGCAGCCAAGGTGGACACCCCCGACAAGAGACCCAGTACTTC
CASSQGGHPRQETQYF
>many|-|TRBJ2-1|TRBV7-8
TGTGCCAGCAGCGGGGGATACAATGAGCAGTTCTTC
CASSGGYNEQFF
>-|-|TRBJ2-3|TRBV20-1
TGCAGTGCTAGCTCCACTAGCACAGATACGCAGTATTTT
CSASSTSTDTQYF
>-|-|TRBJ1-5|TRBV28
TGTGCCAGCAAAGTCCCCAGCAATCAGCCCCAGCATTTT
CASKVPSNQPQHF
>-|TRBD2|TRBJ2-2|TRBV12-3/TRBV12-4
TGTGCCAGCAGTTATCTAGCGGGGGCTCCTATGAACACCGGGGAGCTGTTTTTT
CASSYLAGAPMNTGELFF
>-|-|TRBJ2-1|TRBV28
TGTGCCAGTACTTTGACTTTCAACTCCTACAATGAGCAGTTCTTC
CASTLTFNSYNEQFF
>-|TRBD1|TRBJ2-5|TRBV27
TGTGCCAGCAGTTCGAGACAGGGACCCCAAGAGACCCAGTACTTC
CASSSRQGPQETQYF
>-|-|TRBJ2-1|TRBV15
TGTGCCACCAGCAATTCGGGGGTCTACAATGAGCAGTTCTTC
CATSNSGVYNEQFF
>few|-|TRBJ1-5|TRBV12-3/TRBV12-4
TGTGCCAGCAGTTGGTCAAGACAGACTGATTATTGGACGAGCAATCAGCCCCAGCATTTT
CASSWSRQTDYWTSNQPQHF
>many|-|TRBJ1-2|TRBV12-3/TRBV12-4
TGTGCCAGCAGTCCTCAGGGGCGGCCCGCTCACTATGGCTACACCTTC
CASSPQGRPAHYGYTF
>many|TRBD2|TRBJ2-3|TRBV7-2
TGTGCCAGCAGCTTAGTATGGGCGGGGGGAACTTCGAGCACAGATACGCAGTATTTT
CASSLVWAGGTSSTDTQYF
>-|-|TRBJ1-1|TRBV6-6
TGTGCCAGCAGTTACTCTCAGGGCCTTAACACTGAAGCTTTCTTT
CASSYSQGLNTEAFF
>many|-|TRBJ1-1|TRBV5-1
TGCGCCAGCAGCAGAGAACCGGGCCTGCAAATGGACACTGAAGCTTTCTTT
CASSREPGLQMDTEAFF
>-|TRBD1|TRBJ2-4|TRBV27
TGTGCCAGCAGAGGGGCCGGGACAGGGCACAAAAACATTCAGTACTTC
CASRGAGTGHKNIQYF